One and the same sample provided the 19 T cell receptor beta chains below, sequenced in a study of OX40 agonist ivuxolimab in advanced cancers. Repertoires were generated with immunoSEQ multiplex PCR, while TCRdb's copy carries only in-frame clones and drops some. The sample has around 91,000 clones, 85% to 90% seen once. The specimen was CD4+ or CD8+ T cells sorted from blood, collected in a trial of the OX40 agonist ivuxolimab. These receptors originate from an adult with an advanced solid tumor such as melanoma, head and neck, liver or kidney cancer.

The chain has TRBV2 and TRBJ2-1, with D perhaps TRBD2 (5 bases). The CDR3 consists of 14 residues. V lost 7 bases and J 0 bases, leaving 10 bases between the germline ends. The germline V gene has CDR1 SNHLY and CDR2 FYNNEI. The CDR3 DNA follows: TGTGCCAGCAAGGCGGGTAGCTCCTACAATGAGCAGTTCTTC. Translated: CASKAGSSYNEQFF. The full variable domain, in which reference TRBV2 and TRBJ2-1 provide the parts outside the CDR3, is EPEVTQTPSHQVTQMGQEVILRCVPISNHLYFYWYRQILGQKVEFLVSFYNNEISEKSEIFDDQFSVERPDGSNFTLKIRSTKLEDSAMYFCASKAGSSYNEQFFGPGTRLTVL.

This clone was recorded once. The V and J genes are TRBV21-1 and TRBJ2-6. TRBV21-1 is a pseudogene locus. The CDR3 totals 14 residues. As DNA, the CDR3 is TGTGCCAGCAGCAAAGTGGTATGGACCTCCGTCCTGACTTTC. This sequence encodes CASSKVVWTSVLTF.

The V call is TRBV28, the J call TRBJ1-4, with TRBD1 matching over 9 bases. The germline CDR1 and CDR2 sequences are MDHEN and SYDVKM. This CDR3 spans 15 amino acids. V lost 4 bases, J lost 8 bases, and 8 bases stayed unmatched. This chain's CDR3 is CASSSYRGRWEKLFF. CDR3 in DNA: TGTGCCAGCAGTTCTTACAGGGGGCGCTGGGAAAAACTGTTTTTT.

The chain recombines TRBV7-2 with TRBJ1-2, with 7 bases lining up with TRBD1. Trimming took 5 bases from V and 4 from J; bases not matched to a gene: 4. Germline V gives CDR1 SGHTA, CDR2 FQGNSA. The CDR3 sequence is 13 residues long. CDR3 sequence (DNA): TGTGCCAGCAGCATGACAGGGACCTATGGCTACACCTTC. This translates into CASSMTGTYGYTF.

This clone was seen a handful of times. This chain connects TRBV10-2 to TRBJ1-2, with 10 bases fitting TRBD1. The V and J ends lost 4 bases and 5 bases, in that order; junction bases with no gene match: 7. The V gene's germline CDR1 is WSHSY and CDR2 SAAADI. This CDR3 region has 15 residues. For the CDR3, the DNA is TGCGCCAGCAGTGGTCGGGGACAGGGGTTATATGGCTACACCTTC. Encoded protein: CASSGRGQGLYGYTF.

The rearrangement joins TRBV5-1 to TRBJ1-1; perhaps TRBD1 as D (5 bases). The ends were cut back, 4 bases at V and 10 bases at J, with 20 bases in the middle. The CDR3 is made up of 14 amino acids. CDR1 and CDR2 (germline): SGHRS, YFSETQ. The CDR3 loop reads CASSGAGERGIAFF. CDR3 coding DNA: TGCGCCAGCAGCGGAGCCGGGGAAAGGGGCATAGCTTTCTTT. Full variable domain (rest looked up from reference TRBV5-1 and TRBJ1-1): KAGVTQTPRYLIKTRGQQVTLSCSPISGHRSVSWYQQTPGQGLQFLFEYFSETQRNKGNFPGRFSGRQFSNSRSEMNVSTLELGDSALYLCASSGAGERGIAFFGQGTRLTVV.

The chain has TRBV6-4 and TRBJ1-1, with D unresolved. The germline V gene has CDR1 MRHNA and CDR2 SNTAGT. This CDR3 is 14 amino acids long. V lost 3 bases and J 0 bases, leaving 8 bases between the germline ends. The DNA for the CDR3 is TGTGCCAGCAGTGAAGGCGGGATGAACACTGAAGCTTTCTTT. The encoded protein is CASSEGGMNTEAFF.

This chain connects TRBV6-5 to TRBJ2-1; 8 bases line up with TRBD2. Trimming at V came to 6 bases and at J to 3 bases, leaving 4 bases not matched to a gene. Germline V gene lookup returns CDR1 MNHEY and CDR2 SVGAGI. This CDR3 has 14 residues. The CDR3 sequence is CASSRREGYNEQFF. CDR3 sequence (DNA): TGTGCCAGCAGCCGCCGGGAGGGCTACAATGAGCAGTTCTTC.

This chain links TRBV5-1 with TRBJ2-7, with a tentative D call TRBD2 (5 bases). The CDR3 covers 14 residues. CDR1 and CDR2 (germline): SGHRS, YFSETQ. The V end was cut by 4 bases, the J end by 0 bases, with 11 bases between. Written as DNA, the CDR3 is TGCGCCAGCAGCCTAGGGAGCTCCTCCTACGAGCAGTACTTC. Translation: CASSLGSSSYEQYF.

The J gene is TRBJ2-1, the V gene TRBV7-2; D might be TRBD2 (6 bases). Trimming pared 4 bases from V and 7 bases from J, leaving 14 bases between. This CDR3 has 14 residues. CDR1 and CDR2 (germline): SGHTA, FQGNSA. The CDR3: CASSSPGVWNEQFF. For the CDR3, the DNA is TGTGCCAGCAGCTCCCCGGGAGTGTGGAATGAGCAGTTCTTC.

This clone occurred once. The V call is TRBV6-6, the J call TRBJ1-1, with a tentative D call TRBD1 (6 bases). CDR3 length equals 14 residues. V was shortened by 6 bases and J by 3 bases, with 14 bases between the two germline ends. Germline CDR1 and CDR2: MNHNY and SVGAGI (reference sequence). The DNA of the CDR3 is TGTGCCAGCAGAATCCTTGGACAGCACACTGAAGCTTTCTTT. Encoded protein: CASRILGQHTEAFF.

In nucleotides, the CDR3 is TGCGCCAGCAGCCTCGCCCGGACAGGGGTCTACATGAACACTGAAGCTTTCTTT. Translated, it gives CASSLARTGVYMNTEAFF. The J gene is TRBJ1-1, the V gene TRBV4-3; 9 nucleotides match TRBD1. The ends lost 4 bases at V and 0 bases at J; junction bases unmatched: 12. The CDR3 sequence is 18 residues long. Germline CDR1 is LGHNA and CDR2 is YSLEER.

The chain links TRBV18 to TRBJ2-1; D perhaps matches TRBD2 (5 bases). The V end was cut by 2 bases, the J end by 8 bases, with 16 bases between. Germline V lookup: CDR1 KGHSH, CDR2 LQKENI. The CDR3 has 15 residues. The CDR3 DNA reads as TGTGCCAGCTCACCAGTTTTTACCGGGGAGTATGAGCAGTTCTTC. This encodes CASSPVFTGEYEQFF. Together with reference TRBV18 and TRBJ2-1, the CDR3 gives the full variable domain: NAGVMQNPRHLVRRRGQEARLRCSPMKGHSHVYWYRQLPEEGLKFMVYLQKENIIDESGMPKERFSAEFPKEGPSILRIQQVVRGDSAAYFCASSPVFTGEYEQFFGPGTRLTVL.

CDR3 coding DNA: TGCACCAGCAGCCAAGATCTTCTTACGCAAGCCCAAGAGACCCAGTACTTC. This codes for CTSSQDLLTQAQETQYF. The chain couples TRBV1 to TRBJ2-5; the D call of TRBD2 is as the table states it, not checked on the DNA. TRBV1 is classified as a pseudogene. The CDR3 sequence is 17 residues long.

The chain joins TRBV2 to TRBJ1-6; 8 bases are shared with TRBD1. This CDR3 is 15 amino acids long. Trimming at V came to 6 bases and at J to 7 bases, leaving 8 bases not matched to a gene. Per germline, CDR1 SNHLY and CDR2 FYNNEI. CDR3 sequence reads: CASRAGTGLNSPLHF. The CDR3 DNA is TGTGCCAGCAGGGCCGGGACAGGCTTGAATTCACCCCTCCACTTT.

The sample holds a few counts of this clone. Different DNA sequences within this sample yield the same CDR3. The chain has TRBV7-6 and TRBJ2-1, with D tentatively TRBD2 (6 bases). Looked up from germline, CDR1 is SGHVS and CDR2 is FNYEAQ. The CDR3 has 17 residues. Between the trimmed V and J ends, which lost 0 bases and 0 bases, there was a span of 12 bases. CDR3 sequence (DNA): TGTGCCAGCAGCTTAGCTCGGGACGGGAGCTCCTACAATGAGCAGTTCTTC. Its translation is CASSLARDGSSYNEQFF.

The chain uses TRBV5-6 and TRBJ2-5; 16 bases are shared with TRBD2. Matching the DNA end better, TRBJ2-7 makes the J call doubtful. This CDR3 contains 18 residues. The germline V gene has CDR1 SGHDT and CDR2 YYEEEE. The DNA for the CDR3 is TGTGCCAGCAGCCGCGGGACTAGCGGGAGGGCCAGTTCCTACGAGCAGTACTTC. Encoded protein: CASSRGTSGRASSYEQYF.

V is TRBV5-4 and J is TRBJ2-3, with D possibly TRBD2 on 6 matching bases. Germline CDR1 reads SGHNT; CDR2 reads YYREEE (reference sequence). This CDR3 is 14 amino acids long. V lost 7 bases, J lost 3 bases, and 15 bases lay in between. The CDR3 sequence: CASGPGDRTDTQYF. CDR3 DNA: TGTGCCAGCGGACCGGGAGATCGAACAGATACGCAGTATTTT.

Details on this clone: The junction differs from germline at one of its ends, possibly a read error. V gene TRBV11-3 combines with J gene TRBJ2-1; D might be TRBD2 (5 bases). Germline-derived CDR1 and CDR2 are SGHNT and YENEEA. The CDR3 runs to 15 residues. The CDR3 protein is CASAPSRFSHNEQFF. In DNA, the CDR3 is TGTGCCAGCGCCCCTAGCCGATTCTCCCACAATGAGCAGTTCTTC.